One and the same sample provided the 14 T cell receptor beta chains below, sequenced in a study of T cell repertoires in cytomegalovirus infection. MiXCR, applied by TCRdb to the reads, yields one record per CDR3 protein. Found here are fewer than 200,000 distinct CDR3 sequences, about 21% of them singletons; the top ten hold under 3.5%. The sequenced sample consisted of PBMCs. The receptors here all came from a human donor in good health (CMV status not recorded). Some clones in this sample may be carry-over from other donors' samples.

In this sample, this clonotype turned up a few times. V and J are TRBV19 and TRBJ2-1; 9 nucleotides match TRBD2. The germline V gene encodes CDR1 LNHDA and CDR2 SQIVND (reference sequence). The CDR3 covers 14 residues. V shed 6 bases and J 8 bases; nucleotides not matched to a gene: 8. The CDR3 DNA reads TGTGCCAGTAGCGACGCGGGGGGGCCGGATGAGCAGTTCTTC. Its translation: CASSDAGGPDEQFF. Supplemented by reference TRBV19 and TRBJ2-1, the full variable domain reads DGGITQSPKYLFRKEGQNVTLSCEQNLNHDAMYWYRQDPGQGLRLIYYSQIVNDFQKGDIAEGYSVSREKKESFPLTVTSAQKNPTAFYLCASSDAGGPDEQFFGPGTRLTVL.

This rearrangement joins TRBV19 to TRBJ1-4; D call uncertain. The germline V gene has CDR1 LNHDA and CDR2 SQIVND (reference sequence). The V end lost 2 bases, the J end lost 4 bases, and 17 bases lay between the germline ends. This CDR3 is 17 amino acids long. CDR3: CASSIKGPPERNEKLFF. In DNA, the CDR3 is TGTGCCAGTAGTATAAAGGGCCCTCCGGAGCGTAATGAAAAACTGTTTTTT.

In its sample, this clonotype was seen many times. This rearrangement joins TRBV6-5 to TRBJ2-7; the D is unclear. V gave up 3 bases and J gave up 3 bases, with 9 bases separating them. This CDR3 is built from 13 residues. The germline CDR1 and CDR2 sequences are MNHEY and SVGAGI. CDR3 in amino acids: CASSYGPSYEQYF. The CDR3 DNA sequence: TGTGCCAGCAGTTATGGACCGAGCTACGAGCAGTACTTC.

This clonotype has only a few counts. The chain's CDR3 is CASSHSIAGDSYNEQFF. The CDR3 DNA reads TGTGCCAGCAGCCACTCCATAGCGGGGGACTCCTACAATGAGCAGTTCTTC. The chain is built from TRBV2 and TRBJ2-1; 9 nucleotides align to TRBD2. V shed 6 bases, J shed 0 bases, and the junction held 9 bases outside the gene matches. This CDR3 is built from 17 residues. Germline CDR1 and CDR2: SNHLY and FYNNEI.

This clonotype was found a few times. This chain connects TRBV30 to TRBJ1-1; D call uncertain. The germline gives CDR1 GTSNPN, CDR2 SVGIG (reference sequence). With 7 bases removed from V and 5 bases from J, the gap between germline ends came to 11 bases. The CDR3 sequence is 11 residues long. CDR3 DNA sequence: TGTGCCTCCTTTCGTCGGACTGAAGCTTTCTTT. Its protein product is CASFRRTEAFF.

This clonotype was seen ten or more times. The gene calls are TRBV7-2 and TRBJ2-7; 8 nucleotides match TRBD2. The CDR3 runs to 14 residues. V was pared by 5 bases and J by 6 bases, with 9 bases of the junction left unmatched. Germline V gene sequence: CDR1 SGHTA, CDR2 FQGNSA. Here the CDR3 reads CASSLPGLESEQYF. The DNA for the CDR3 is TGTGCCAGCAGCCTACCGGGACTAGAATCCGAGCAGTACTTC.

The rearrangement joins TRBV30 to TRBJ1-2, with D possibly being TRBD1 (6 bases). The germline gives CDR1 GTSNPN, CDR2 SVGIG (reference sequence). The CDR3 has 14 residues. Deletions cut 0 bases from V and 4 bases from J, with 12 bases between. The CDR3 protein is CAWSVQGFSYGYTF. CDR3 coding DNA: TGTGCCTGGAGTGTACAGGGATTTTCCTATGGCTACACCTTC.

This clonotype has more than one count but fewer than ten. This sequence joins TRBV5-6 and TRBJ2-1; 10 bases map to TRBD2. The ends lost 2 bases at V and 8 bases at J; junction bases unmatched: 7. The CDR3 extends over 15 amino acids. Germline CDR1 SGHDT, CDR2 YYEEEE. The CDR3 bases are TGTGCCAGCAGCTTTGAGCGGGGGGGCCTCTATGAGCAGTTCTTC. Its protein product is CASSFERGGLYEQFF.

The rearrangement links TRBV29-1 to TRBJ1-1, with TRBD1 matching over 7 bases. With V trimmed by 5 bases and J by 3 bases, 3 bases remained unmatched. The CDR3 covers 12 residues. CDR1 is SQVTM, CDR2 ANQGSEA, per germline. The CDR3 loop reads CSVLRGDTEAFF. CDR3 nucleotides: TGCAGCGTTCTCAGGGGGGACACTGAAGCTTTCTTT.

This clonotype was observed a handful of times. The J gene is TRBJ2-1, the V gene TRBV6-2 or TRBV6-3; TRBD2 aligns across 9 bases. The CDR3 is 16 amino acids. Germline values: CDR1 MNHEY, CDR2 SVGEGT. V gave up 6 bases and J gave up 1 base; unmatched junction bases: 7. In DNA, the CDR3 is TGTGCCAGCAGCCGGATAGCGGGAGTTTCCTACAATGAGCAGTTCTTC. Its translation is CASSRIAGVSYNEQFF.

This clonotype was counted at least ten times. V is TRBV7-2 and J is TRBJ1-6; D gene ambiguous. Per the germline V gene, CDR1 is SGHTA and CDR2 is FQGNSA. The germline V and J ends were trimmed by 3 bases and 6 bases, with 3 bases remaining between them. This CDR3 region has 12 residues. CDR3: CASSFPNSPLHF. Written as DNA, the CDR3 is TGTGCCAGCAGCTTTCCTAATTCACCCCTCCACTTT.

This clonotype was detected only a few times. The chain couples TRBV5-1 to TRBJ1-4; the D gene is possibly TRBD1 (5 bases). The CDR3 length is 16 residues. V gave up 4 bases and J gave up 4 bases, with 17 bases separating them. Germline V gives CDR1 SGHRS, CDR2 YFSETQ. The CDR3 loop is CASSPDPGFGNEKLFF. The CDR3 DNA reads TGCGCCAGCAGCCCCGATCCAGGGTTTGGTAATGAAAAACTGTTTTTT. Supplemented by reference TRBV5-1 and TRBJ1-4, the full variable domain reads KAGVTQTPRYLIKTRGQQVTLSCSPISGHRSVSWYQQTPGQGLQFLFEYFSETQRNKGNFPGRFSGRQFSNSRSEMNVSTLELGDSALYLCASSPDPGFGNEKLFFGSGTQLSVL.

The J gene is TRBJ1-6, the V gene TRBV20-1; 7 bases agree with TRBD1. The CDR3 consists of 16 residues. CDR1 DFQATT and CDR2 SNEGSKA come from the germline V gene (reference sequence). With V trimmed by 2 bases and J by 9 bases, 13 bases remained unmatched. The CDR3 nucleotides are TGCAGTGCTAGAAGGGGCCCGGACAGGATATTTTCACCCCTCCACTTT. It specifies CSARRGPDRIFSPLHF.

Only a few counts were recorded for this clonotype. The chain employs TRBV5-1 and TRBJ2-5; 9 bases agree with TRBD1. V shed 6 bases, J shed 5 bases, and the junction held 5 bases outside the gene matches. The CDR3 is made up of 13 amino acids. Germline loops: CDR1 SGHRS, CDR2 YFSETQ. CDR3 region: CASTGQGLETQYF. Here the CDR3 DNA reads TGCGCCAGCACCGGACAGGGGTTGGAGACCCAGTACTTC. Full variable domain (remainder filled in from reference TRBV5-1 and TRBJ2-5): KAGVTQTPRYLIKTRGQQVTLSCSPISGHRSVSWYQQTPGQGLQFLFEYFSETQRNKGNFPGRFSGRQFSNSRSEMNVSTLELGDSALYLCASTGQGLETQYFGPGTRLLVL.